This TCR beta chain was identified during a study of vaccination effects on CD4 cells after COVID-19. Findings and caveats of the study: Early post-infection timepoints were missing from the study, which also had few convalescent patients.

This CDR3 has 14 amino acids. Germline-derived CDR1 and CDR2 are LNHDA and SQIVND (reference sequence). With 1 base removed from V and 4 bases from J, the gap between germline ends came to 10 bases. Only in-frame clones appear in the TCRdb table, and some are missing; sequencing was by immunoSEQ multiplex PCR. The sample comprises 75,000 to 100,000 clones, under 85% of which are singletons, and around 1.1% rests with the top ten. Viral peptide pool expansion of antigen-specific CD4+ T cells preceded sequencing in the ViraFEST assay. After roughly eleven days in culture, the CD4+ T cells were isolated. Participants completed two doses of the BNT162b2 or mRNA-1273 vaccine. Peptides at about 10 ug/ml and IL-2 at approximately 9.1 IU/ml were added to 1.5 million to 2.5 million PBMC per well. To note about this clone: Its antigen is undetermined.

The sample consisted of CD4+ T cells from PBMCs cultured with HCoV-OC43 spike peptides, taken after COVID-19 vaccination. Specified subset: HCoV-OC43 spike overlapping peptide pool stimulation. The chain has TRBV19 and TRBJ2-5; D might be TRBD2 (5 bases). This TCR came from a human donor who received a COVID-19 vaccine. CDR3 nucleotides: TGTGCCAGTAGTATAGGGAGGATGGCAGAGACCCAGTACTTC. It specifies CASSIGRMAETQYF.